This TCR beta chain comes out of a study of vaccination and CD4 T cells after COVID-19. About the study: Convalescent donors totaled six males and four females, including two who were Hispanic. Two doses of either BNT162b2 or mRNA-1273 vaccine went to participants. The control cultures got either a CEFX pool, an HIV-1 Nef pool, or no peptide at all.

The sample holds a few counts of this clonotype. Its antigen is not identified. An Oncomine TCR Beta short-read assay was used to sequence the DNA from cultured CD4+ T cells. From the PCR reads, TCRdb called clonotypes with MiXCR, one entry per CDR3 protein. The table records around 19,000 distinct CDR3 sequences, approximately 40% of them present only once. Germline CDR1 is KGHDR and CDR2 is SFDVKD. CDR3 length: 14 residues. Losses at the gene ends were 3 bases for V and 4 bases for J; bases not matched to a gene: 2. Sample treatment: roughly 10-day PBMC culture with coronavirus spike peptide pools or control peptides (ViraFEST assay). It was after roughly ten days of culture that CD4+ T cells were isolated by negative selection.

The chain joins TRBV24-1 to TRBJ1-2; 9 nucleotides line up with TRBD1. This specimen was CD4+ T cells from blood, cultured in vitro, taken before SARS-CoV-2 vaccination. The sequence came from a human donor who received a COVID-19 vaccine. CDR3 sequence reads: CATSDADRGYGYTF. The CDR3 DNA is TGTGCCACCAGTGATGCGGACAGGGGCTATGGCTACACCTTC.